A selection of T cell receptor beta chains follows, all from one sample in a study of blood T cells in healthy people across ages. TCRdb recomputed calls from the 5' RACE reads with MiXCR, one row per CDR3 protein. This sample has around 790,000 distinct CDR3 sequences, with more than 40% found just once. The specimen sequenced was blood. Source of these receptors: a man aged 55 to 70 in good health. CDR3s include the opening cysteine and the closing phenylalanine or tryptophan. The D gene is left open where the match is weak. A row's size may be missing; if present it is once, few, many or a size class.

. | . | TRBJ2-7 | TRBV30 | TGTGCCTTGACAGTTGACTTCTACGAGCAGTACTTC | CALTVDFYEQYF
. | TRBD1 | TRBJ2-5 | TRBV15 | TGTGCCACCAGCAGAGGGTCCGGGACAGACCAAGAGACCCAGTACTTC | CATSRGSGTDQETQYF
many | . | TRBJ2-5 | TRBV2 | TGTGCCAGCAACCTAGTAGAGACCCAGTACTTC | CASNLVETQYF
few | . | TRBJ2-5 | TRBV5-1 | TGCGCCAGCAGCTTGAAAGTCAGAGAGACCCAGTACTTC | CASSLKVRETQYF
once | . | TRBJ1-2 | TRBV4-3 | TGCGCCAGCAGCCAAGATAGACAGCGCCTGACGAACTATGGCTACACCTTC | CASSQDRQRLTNYGYTF
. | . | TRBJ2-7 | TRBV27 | TGTGCCAGCAGTTGCGAAATTTACGAGCAGTACTTC | CASSCEIYEQYF
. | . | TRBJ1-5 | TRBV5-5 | TGTGCCAGCAGCGTGAGTCGACAAAATCAGCCCCAGCATTTT | CASSVSRQNQPQHF
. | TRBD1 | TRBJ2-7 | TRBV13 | TGTGCCAGCAGCCCCATTTGTTTACAGGGGAACTGCGAGCAGTACTTC | CASSPICLQGNCEQYF
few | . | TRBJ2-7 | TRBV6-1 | TGTGCCAGCAGCCACGTAGCGGAGACCTTCTACGAGCAGTACTTC | CASSHVAETFYEQYF
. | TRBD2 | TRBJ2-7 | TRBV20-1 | TGCAGTGCTAAGCGGGGGCACGACTACGAGCAGTACTTC | CSAKRGHDYEQYF
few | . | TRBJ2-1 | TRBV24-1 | TGTGCCACCAGTGATCCGGGTGGGGGGTCCTACAATGAGCAGTTCTTC | CATSDPGGGSYNEQFF
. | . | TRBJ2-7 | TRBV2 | TGTGCCAGCACAAAGGGGAAAAGCAAGCAGTACTTC | CASTKGKSKQYF
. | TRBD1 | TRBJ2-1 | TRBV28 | TGTGCCAGCGGAATCGACAGGGTCCATGAGCAGTTCTTC | CASGIDRVHEQFF
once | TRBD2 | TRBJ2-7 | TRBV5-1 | TGCGCCTGCAGCTTGGGACTAGCGGGTACTTACGAGCAGTACTTC | CACSLGLAGTYEQYF
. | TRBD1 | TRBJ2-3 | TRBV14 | TGTGCCAGCAGCCAAGTTAGTCGGCGAGGACAGGGTGTTACAGATACGCAGTATTTT | CASSQVSRRGQGVTDTQYF
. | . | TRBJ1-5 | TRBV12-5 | TGTGCTAGTGGTTTGGTATTTGGTCCTAGCAATCAGCCCCAGCATTTT | CASGLVFGPSNQPQHF
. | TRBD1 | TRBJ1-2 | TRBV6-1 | TGTGCCAGCAGTGAAGCGACAGGGCCCGATAACTATGGCTACACCTTC | CASSEATGPDNYGYTF
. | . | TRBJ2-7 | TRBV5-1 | TGCGCCAGCAGCTTGGAAGGTCCCGGGTCAAACTCCTACGAGCAGTACTTC | CASSLEGPGSNSYEQYF
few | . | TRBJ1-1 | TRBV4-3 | TGCGCCAGCAGCCAAGAATCGGGCAGCCTTGAAGCTTTCTTT | CASSQESGSLEAFF
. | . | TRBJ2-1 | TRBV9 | TGTGCCTCTAGGACCCAACTAGGGGAATACAATGAGCAGTTCTTC | CASRTQLGEYNEQFF
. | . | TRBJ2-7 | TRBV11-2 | TGTGCCAGCAGCCCCTATTCAGGGCTAATCAAGGATTACGAGCAGTACTTC | CASSPYSGLIKDYEQYF
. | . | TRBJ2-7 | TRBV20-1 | TGCAGTGCTAGAGATGCAAGTTTTAGGGCCAACTACGAGCAGTACTTC | CSARDASFRANYEQYF
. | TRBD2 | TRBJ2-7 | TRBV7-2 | TGTGCCAGCAGACGGGGGGGGAGCTCCTACGAGCAGTACTTC | CASRRGGSSYEQYF
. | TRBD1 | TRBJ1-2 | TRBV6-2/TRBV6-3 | TGTGCCAGCAGTTTGGACAGGCGGCGTGGCTACACCTTC | CASSLDRRRGYTF
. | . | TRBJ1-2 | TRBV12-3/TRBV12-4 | TGTGCCAGCAGTTTAGCGGACAGCGCAAACCTCTATGGCTACACCTTC | CASSLADSANLYGYTF
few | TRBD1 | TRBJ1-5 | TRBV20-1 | TGCAGTGCTACGCCCGGGACAGGGGGTCAGCCCCAGCATTTT | CSATPGTGGQPQHF
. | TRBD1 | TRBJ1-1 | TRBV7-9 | TGTGCCAGCAGCTTAGGGGACAGGAGCTACACTGAAGCTTTCTTT | CASSLGDRSYTEAFF
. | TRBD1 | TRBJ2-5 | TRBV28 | TGTGCCAGCAGAAGGGGAACAGGGGTAGGGGAGACCCAGTACTTC | CASRRGTGVGETQYF
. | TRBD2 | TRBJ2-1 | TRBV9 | TGTGCCAGCAGCGGGGGGGGGTCCCTACACAATGAGCAGTTCTTC | CASSGGGSLHNEQFF
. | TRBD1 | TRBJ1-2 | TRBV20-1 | TGCAGTGCTAGAGACCGGACAGGGGCCCCTAACTATGGCTACACCTTC | CSARDRTGAPNYGYTF
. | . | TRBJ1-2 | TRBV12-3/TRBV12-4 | TGTGCCAGCAGAAGACGGGCCACCCAAAGGGGCTACACCTTC | CASRRRATQRGYTF